This TCR beta chain was identified during a study of OX40 agonist ivuxolimab in advanced cancers. The method was immunoSEQ multiplex PCR; TCRdb's version includes in-frame clones alone and lacks a portion of them. Of under 80,000 clones listed, about 86% are singletons. This CDR3 spans 13 amino acids. In germline, CDR1 is SGHRS, CDR2 YFSETQ. With 7 bases removed from V and 6 bases from J, the gap between germline ends came to 13 bases. The V and J genes are TRBV5-1 and TRBJ1-4, with D uncertain. This clonotype was sampled from an adult with an advanced solid tumor such as melanoma, head and neck, liver or kidney cancer. The material sequenced was CD4+ or CD8+ T cells sorted from blood, taken in a trial of the OX40 agonist ivuxolimab. In DNA form, the CDR3 reads TGCGCCAGCTCGTCGGTGAGCGATGAAAAACTGTTTTTT. Translation gives CASSSVSDEKLFF.